This passage covers 20 T cell receptor beta chains from one sample sequenced in a study of blood T cell repertoires in COVID-19. Profiling relied on immunoSEQ multiplex PCR, and the TCRdb table lists in-frame clones only, not all of them. The table shows about 270,000 clones, with 80% to 85% occurring only once. Specimen: peripheral blood. Receptors were obtained from a woman aged 60 to 75 with active or convalescent COVID-19.

Comment on this clone: The junction does not match germline at one end; this may be a read error. This sequence joins TRBV5-8 and TRBJ2-1; a possible D gene is TRBD1 (7 bases). In germline, CDR1 is SGHTS, CDR2 YDEGEE. There are 11 residues in the CDR3. CDR3 sequence: CASSPGRGEVF. The CDR3 DNA follows: TGTGCCAGCAGCCCGGGCAGGGGGGAGGTCTTC.

The chain is built from TRBV15 and TRBJ1-1; 10 bases line up with TRBD1. This CDR3 is 19 amino acids long. Germline V CDR1 and CDR2: LNHNV, YYDKDF (reference sequence). The junction had 10 bases not matched to a gene; V was cut back by 0 bases and J by 0 bases. The CDR3 nucleotides read TGTGCCACCAGCAGAGATTTGAGGACAGGGGGTGGGATGAACACTGAAGCTTTCTTT. It encodes CATSRDLRTGGGMNTEAFF.

The V and J genes are TRBV25-1 and TRBJ1-2; D is uncertain. Germline V gene data show CDR1 as MGHDK and CDR2 as SYGVNS. The CDR3 consists of 16 residues. The V gene lost 0 bases and the J gene lost 2 bases, with 13 bases spanning the gap. In DNA form, the CDR3 reads TGTGCCAGCAGTGAATATGGGCAGGCGGGCAACTATGGCTACACCTTC. Amino acid sequence: CASSEYGQAGNYGYTF.

This chain links TRBV3-1 (or the pseudogene TRBV3-2) with TRBJ1-5, with 7 bases that match TRBD1. The CDR3 has 14 residues. The junction had 6 bases not matched to a gene; V was cut back by 9 bases and J by 1 base. Looked up from germline, CDR1 is LGHDT and CDR2 is YNNKEL (reference sequence). The CDR3, as DNA: TGTGCCAGTCTGTACAGGGGCAGCAATCAGCCCCAGCATTTT. Translation: CASLYRGSNQPQHF.

The rearrangement joins TRBV9 to TRBJ2-7, with 13 bases lining up with TRBD2. Germline values: CDR1 SGDLS, CDR2 YYNGEE. The J segment lost 2 bases and the V segment lost 3 bases, leaving 5 bases of the junction unmatched. CDR3 length: 16 amino acids. The CDR3 region has the DNA TGTGCCAGCAGCGAGGGGACTAGCGGGGCCCCCTACGAGCAGTACTTC. It encodes CASSEGTSGAPYEQYF.

This chain links TRBV25-1 with TRBJ1-2; the match to TRBD1 covers 9 bases. Germline V gene lookup returns CDR1 MGHDK and CDR2 SYGVNS. With 2 bases clipped from V and 5 bases from J, the junction kept 12 bases outside the gene matches. The CDR3 sequence is 17 residues long. CDR3 DNA sequence: TGTGCCAGCAGTGAAGATCTCCGGACAGGGGAGGTTTATGGCTACACCTTC. This sequence encodes CASSEDLRTGEVYGYTF.

In this sample, this clone turned up once. The chain recombines TRBV7-9 with TRBJ1-2, with D maybe TRBD1 (5 bases). The V gene lost 1 base and the J gene lost 5 bases, with 17 bases spanning the gap. Germline V gene sequence: CDR1 SEHNR, CDR2 FQNEAQ (reference sequence). The CDR3 contains 16 residues. The CDR3 here is CASSLGTLQVEYGYTF. The CDR3 DNA reads as TGTGCCAGCAGCTTAGGAACCTTACAGGTTGAATATGGCTACACCTTC.

This clone has a single count. The rearrangement links TRBV11-2 to TRBJ1-1; D is undetermined. Germline V gene data show CDR1 as SGHAT and CDR2 as FQNNGV. Trimming left V 0 bases short and J 11 bases short, with 10 bases between. This CDR3 comprises 12 residues. CDR3 protein: CASSLDHRWAFF. The CDR3 nucleotides read TGTGCCAGCAGCTTAGATCACCGGTGGGCTTTCTTT.

The chain is built from TRBV6-5 and TRBJ2-1, with TRBD2 as a possible D gene (7 bases). The CDR3 runs to 15 residues. The V and J ends lost 0 bases and 6 bases respectively, with 12 bases between them. Germline CDR1 and CDR2: MNHEY and SVGAGI. The CDR3 reads CASSYSPGGPNEQFF. The CDR3 nucleotides are TGTGCCAGCAGTTACTCTCCGGGGGGCCCCAATGAGCAGTTCTTC.

The chain joins TRBV4-1 to TRBJ2-2; TRBD2 matches 8 bases. Germline lookup yields CDR1 MGHRA and CDR2 YSYEKL. This CDR3 has 18 residues. The ends lost 0 bases at V and 0 bases at J; junction bases unmatched: 6. The DNA of the CDR3 is TGCGCCAGCAGCCAAGATGCCACTAGCGGCGCGAACACCGGGGAGCTGTTTTTT. It codes for CASSQDATSGANTGELFF.

V and J are TRBV11-3 and TRBJ2-2; the match to TRBD2 covers 7 bases. The CDR3 is 15 residues long. In germline, CDR1 is SGHNT, CDR2 YENEEA. Trimming cost V 1 base and J 2 bases; bases outside gene matches: 1. The CDR3 coding sequence is TGTGCCAGCAGCTTAGCTAGCGGCAACACCGGGGAGCTGTTTTTT. Translating it yields CASSLASGNTGELFF.

This clone was picked up one time. The chain couples TRBV2 to TRBJ1-6; TRBD1 agrees at 10 bases. The CDR3 is 19 amino acids. The trim removed 2 bases at V and 7 bases at J, leaving 14 bases unmatched. Per the germline V gene, CDR1 is SNHLY and CDR2 is FYNNEI. DNA for the CDR3: TGTGCCAGCAGTGAAAGGGACAGGGGAGGAAAGTGGGAGAATTCACCCCTCCACTTT. Translated: CASSERDRGGKWENSPLHF.

V and J are TRBV4-3 and TRBJ1-3, with 7 nucleotides matching TRBD1. Germline trimming cut 0 bases from V and 1 base from J; bases unmatched to any gene: 3. The germline gives CDR1 LGHNA, CDR2 YSLEER. There are 16 residues in the CDR3. The CDR3 sequence is CASSQEGTASGNTIYF. The CDR3 DNA follows: TGCGCCAGCAGCCAAGAAGGGACAGCTTCTGGAAACACCATATATTTT.

V and J are TRBV19 and TRBJ2-2, with D possibly matching TRBD1 (5 bases). The CDR3 runs to 17 residues. V lost 3 bases to trimming and J lost 6 bases, with 20 bases between them. The V gene's germline CDR1 is LNHDA and CDR2 SQIVND (reference sequence). The CDR3 DNA reads TGTGCCAGTAGTATGGCCAGACAGATGTTGAGTCCCGGGGAGCTGTTTTTT. This gives the protein CASSMARQMLSPGELFF.

This chain joins TRBV20-1 and TRBJ2-1; a possible D gene is TRBD1 (6 bases). Germline V lookup: CDR1 DFQATT, CDR2 SNEGSKA (reference sequence). V lost 3 bases and J 11 bases, leaving 8 bases between the germline ends. The CDR3 runs to 10 residues. The CDR3 region is CSASGTKQFF. Here the CDR3 DNA reads TGCAGTGCTAGTGGGACAAAGCAGTTCTTC.

The chain links TRBV10-3 to TRBJ1-1; D is unclear. Trimming took 6 bases from V and 3 from J, leaving 5 bases between them. The germline CDR1 and CDR2 sequences are ENHRY and SYGVKD. The CDR3 length is 11 residues. CDR3 sequence: CAIRADTEAFF. CDR3 in DNA: TGTGCCATCAGGGCAGACACTGAAGCTTTCTTT.

CDR3 region: CASSQPWAGSTDTQYF. The CDR3 nucleotides are TGCGCCAGCAGCCAACCCTGGGCGGGGAGCACAGATACGCAGTATTTT. The gene calls are TRBV4-1 and TRBJ2-3; tentative D call: TRBD2 (6 bases). The CDR3 has 16 residues. V dropped 2 bases and J dropped 0 bases, with 12 bases sitting between them. Germline V lookup: CDR1 MGHRA, CDR2 YSYEKL.

The chain couples TRBV9 to TRBJ1-4; TRBD1 is a possible D gene (6 bases). Trimming stripped 0 bases from V and 4 bases from J, with 7 bases between. Germline V gene sequence: CDR1 SGDLS, CDR2 YYNGEE. The CDR3 runs to 14 residues. The CDR3: CASSVGGGNEKLFF. CDR3 bases: TGTGCCAGCAGCGTAGGAGGGGGTAATGAAAAACTGTTTTTT.

This sequence joins TRBV27 and TRBJ2-7; 8 bases align to TRBD1. Trimming at V came to 10 bases and at J to 3 bases, leaving 11 bases not matched to a gene. Germline CDR1 and CDR2: MNHEY and SMNVEV (reference sequence). The CDR3 extends over 14 amino acids. CDR3 loop: CATHSRGRSYEQYF. CDR3 sequence (DNA): TGTGCCACCCACTCCAGGGGGCGAAGCTACGAGCAGTACTTC.

The V call is TRBV5-4, the J call TRBJ1-2; 9 bases align to TRBD1. J lost 7 bases, V lost 7 bases, and 11 bases had no gene match. Germline CDR1 SGHNT, CDR2 YYREEE (reference sequence). The CDR3 extends over 14 amino acids. Here the CDR3 DNA reads TGTGCCAGCGGGGTTCCGGGACAGGGAGCTGGCTACACCTTC. The encoded protein is CASGVPGQGAGYTF.